These 21 T cell receptor beta chains were sequenced from one sample in a study of T cell clones after liver transplantation. Clones were sequenced by immunoSEQ multiplex PCR, and TCRdb holds only the in-frame ones, with some missing. The table has around 100,000 clones, about 81% seen once. This material consisted of CD4+ T cells from blood, taken before liver transplant. The receptors come from a human donor who received a liver transplant.

V is TRBV15 and J is TRBJ1-5; TRBD1 aligns across 8 bases. Trimming removed 0 bases from V and 2 bases from J; junction bases left unmatched: 12. The CDR3 runs 19 residues. Germline V lookup: CDR1 LNHNV, CDR2 YYDKDF (reference sequence). CDR3 sequence (DNA): TGTGCCACCAGCAGAGATTACGGACAGGGCCTCTTGGGCAATCAGCCCCAGCATTTT. Translation gives CATSRDYGQGLLGNQPQHF.

The chain carries TRBV5-8 and TRBJ1-1; unclear D gene. The V gene's germline CDR1 is SGHTS and CDR2 YDEGEE. The CDR3 runs 13 residues. V lost 5 bases to trimming and J lost 1 base, with 9 bases between them. CDR3 DNA sequence: TGTGCCAGCAGATTGACACAGAACACTGAAGCTTTCTTT. Protein sequence: CASRLTQNTEAFF.

The rearrangement links TRBV6-5 to TRBJ1-1, with D maybe TRBD1 (6 bases). The CDR3 sequence is 15 residues long. The V and J ends lost 5 bases and 6 bases respectively, with 19 bases between them. Per germline, CDR1 MNHEY and CDR2 SVGAGI. This CDR3 reads CASSPVVVGAPEAFF. The CDR3 region has the DNA TGTGCCAGCAGTCCGGTAGTGGTGGGGGCGCCTGAAGCTTTCTTT.

A single count supports this clone. V usage is TRBV7-9 and J usage is TRBJ2-1; D perhaps matches TRBD2 (5 bases). CDR3 length: 13 amino acids. V gave up 1 base and J gave up 10 bases, with 11 bases separating them. The germline V gene encodes CDR1 SEHNR and CDR2 FQNEAQ (reference sequence). DNA of the CDR3: TGTGCCAGCAGCTTAGGGACTGGTCACGAGCAGTTCTTC. Translation: CASSLGTGHEQFF. Filled out from reference TRBV7-9 and TRBJ2-1, the complete variable domain reads DTGVSQNPRHKITKRGQNVTFRCDPISEHNRLYWYRQTLGQGPEFLTYFQNEAQLEKSRLLSDRFSAERPKGSFSTLEIQRTEQGDSAMYLCASSLGTGHEQFFGPGTRLTVL.

The chain joins TRBV9 to TRBJ2-7, with 9 bases lining up with TRBD2. Germline CDR1 SGDLS, CDR2 YYNGEE. The ends lost 6 bases at V and 4 bases at J; junction bases unmatched: 8. The CDR3 loop spans 14 amino acids. The CDR3 loop is CASTPGREGYEQYF. Written as DNA, the CDR3 is TGTGCCAGCACCCCCGGGCGGGAGGGATACGAGCAGTACTTC.

The V gene is TRBV5-1, the J gene TRBJ2-7, with TRBD1 identical over 10 bases. This CDR3 contains 14 residues. Germline V lookup: CDR1 SGHRS, CDR2 YFSETQ. Trimming cost V 2 bases and J 3 bases; bases outside gene matches: 2. The DNA for the CDR3 is TGCGCCAGCAGCTTCGGGGACAGGGGCTACGAGCAGTACTTC. Translated, it gives CASSFGDRGYEQYF.

The gene calls are TRBV19 and TRBJ2-6, with no clear D. V was shortened by 7 bases and J by 6 bases, with 13 bases between the two germline ends. CDR1 and CDR2 from the germline V gene are LNHDA and SQIVND (reference sequence). The CDR3 has 14 amino acids. The CDR3 here is CASNPRGPANVLTF. CDR3 sequence (DNA): TGTGCCAGTAACCCTCGAGGACCGGCCAACGTCCTGACTTTC.

The genes are TRBV5-1 and TRBJ2-1; TRBD2 matches at 7 bases. This CDR3 has 17 amino acids. Unmatched junction bases numbered 10, after V lost 4 bases and J lost 0 bases. The germline CDR1 and CDR2 sequences are SGHRS and YFSETQ. The CDR3 DNA sequence: TGCGCCAGCAGCCCCCGCCCTGGCGGGAGCTCCTACAATGAGCAGTTCTTC. Amino acid sequence: CASSPRPGGSSYNEQFF.

This clone was observed a handful of times. J is TRBJ1-1 and V is TRBV6-6; 8 positions match TRBD1. This CDR3 spans 11 amino acids. Germline CDR1 reads MNHNY; CDR2 reads SVGAGI (reference sequence). Trimming cost V 8 bases and J 7 bases; bases outside gene matches: 3. CDR3 sequence (DNA): TGTGCCAGCGCTGGACAGGGTGAAGCTTTCTTT. This codes for CASAGQGEAFF.

Of note for this clone: The sample holds other DNA sequences that translate to the same CDR3. The V call is TRBV20-1, the J call TRBJ1-1; weak D call: TRBD1 (6 bases). The CDR3 length is 11 residues. Germline CDR1 reads DFQATT; CDR2 reads SNEGSKA (reference sequence). V was trimmed by 3 bases and J by 4 bases, leaving 6 bases between them. The CDR3: CSARGATEAFF. In DNA form, the CDR3 reads TGCAGTGCTAGGGGGGCCACTGAAGCTTTCTTT.

The rearrangement uses TRBV15 and TRBJ2-1; 12 bases agree with TRBD2. This CDR3 spans 15 amino acids. The ends lost 5 bases at V and 6 bases at J; junction bases unmatched: 5. Looked up from germline, CDR1 is LNHNV and CDR2 is YYDKDF (reference sequence). CDR3 residues: CATSVGLAGSNEQFF. DNA of the CDR3: TGTGCCACCAGCGTCGGACTAGCGGGATCCAATGAGCAGTTCTTC.

The rearrangement joins TRBV28 to TRBJ2-7; D is uncertain. V was pared by 2 bases and J by 3 bases, with 17 bases between. This CDR3 is built from 16 residues. Germline V gives CDR1 MDHEN, CDR2 SYDVKM. The CDR3 region is CASSLRGGLYLYEQYF. As DNA, the CDR3 is TGTGCCAGCAGTTTACGAGGTGGTCTCTACCTCTACGAGCAGTACTTC.

There are a few counts of this clone. V usage is TRBV19 and J usage is TRBJ2-6; TRBD2 is a possible D gene (7 bases). The CDR3 extends over 16 amino acids. V lost 5 bases and J lost 3, with 14 bases in between. Germline CDR1 is LNHDA and CDR2 is SQIVND (reference sequence). The CDR3 sequence is CASSFTGRGGANVLTF. The CDR3, as DNA: TGTGCCAGTAGTTTCACAGGGAGGGGTGGGGCCAACGTCCTGACTTTC. The whole variable domain, filled in from reference TRBV19 and TRBJ2-6, reads DGGITQSPKYLFRKEGQNVTLSCEQNLNHDAMYWYRQDPGQGLRLIYYSQIVNDFQKGDIAEGYSVSREKKESFPLTVTSAQKNPTAFYLCASSFTGRGGANVLTFGAGSRLTVL.

The chain is built from TRBV11-3 and TRBJ2-1, with D maybe TRBD2 (6 bases). Trimming shortened V by 5 bases and J by 4 bases, and 12 bases separated the two germline ends. CDR1 is SGHNT and CDR2 is YENEEA in the germline V gene. The CDR3 length is 14 residues. Here the CDR3 reads CASSPRDSYNEQFF. The CDR3 nucleotides read TGTGCCAGCAGCCCTAGGGACTCGTACAATGAGCAGTTCTTC.

The rearrangement joins TRBV6-6 to TRBJ1-4, with 8 bases aligning to TRBD1. This CDR3 is built from 14 residues. CDR1 is MNHNY, CDR2 SVGAGI, per germline (reference sequence). Trimming at V came to 6 bases and at J to 8 bases, leaving 8 bases not matched to a gene. CDR3 region: CASRGQGGQEKLFF. The CDR3 DNA is TGTGCCAGCAGAGGACAGGGCGGTCAAGAAAAACTGTTTTTT.

The chain recombines TRBV7-8 with TRBJ1-5; D ambiguous. Germline loops: CDR1 SGHVS, CDR2 FQNEAQ. The CDR3 contains 13 residues. Trimming removed 2 bases at V and 6 bases at J, with 8 bases between. CDR3 DNA sequence: TGTGCCAGCAGCTTAATTGAAGGTCAGCCCCAGCATTTT. Translation: CASSLIEGQPQHF.

This chain uses TRBV19 with TRBJ1-3; 8 bases fit TRBD1. Per germline, CDR1 LNHDA and CDR2 SQIVND (reference sequence). This CDR3 contains 14 residues. J was trimmed by 3 bases and V by 4 bases; bases with no gene match: 2. CDR3 nucleotides: TGTGCCAGTAGTACCGGGACAGGTGGAAACACCATATATTTT. Protein sequence: CASSTGTGGNTIYF.

The chain is built from TRBV10-2 and TRBJ1-3; D possibly corresponds to TRBD1 (6 bases). CDR1 is WSHSY and CDR2 is SAAADI in the germline V gene. CDR3 length equals 15 residues. Trimming stripped 0 bases from V and 4 bases from J, with 10 bases between. The CDR3 is CASSESTGKGNTIYF. The CDR3 nucleotides read TGCGCCAGCAGTGAGTCTACAGGGAAAGGAAACACCATATATTTT.

The genes are TRBV2 and TRBJ1-5; 7 nucleotides agree with TRBD1. Germline CDR1 and CDR2: SNHLY and FYNNEI. This CDR3 region has 13 residues. With 7 bases clipped from V and 6 bases from J, the junction kept 6 bases outside the gene matches. CDR3 protein: CASTVGGGQPQHF. In nucleotides, the CDR3 is TGTGCCAGCACGGTAGGGGGCGGTCAGCCCCAGCATTTT.

The chain links TRBV2 to TRBJ2-3, with D perhaps TRBD2 (6 bases). V was shortened by 6 bases and J by 2 bases, with 12 bases between the two germline ends. CDR1 SNHLY and CDR2 FYNNEI come from the germline V gene. This CDR3 contains 14 residues. The CDR3 sequence is CASSRDSFTDTQYF. The CDR3 coding sequence is TGTGCCAGCAGCAGGGACTCCTTCACAGATACGCAGTATTTT.

The J gene is TRBJ2-1, the V gene TRBV7-2, with a tentative D call TRBD2 (6 bases). The CDR3 sequence is 14 residues long. Germline V gives CDR1 SGHTA, CDR2 FQGNSA. Trimming cost V 5 bases and J 6 bases, with 14 bases left between them. The DNA for the CDR3 is TGTGCCAGCAGCCCAGGAGGAGGGGTCAATGAGCAGTTCTTC. As protein: CASSPGGGVNEQFF.